The rows below give T cell receptor beta chains drawn from one sample of a study of post-analysis software for immune sequencing data. MiXCR was run by TCRdb on the PCR reads, yielding one entry per CDR3 protein. The table records approximately 770,000 distinct CDR3 sequences, 35% to 55% of them present only once. Specimen: blood. The receptors come from a girl under 18 with multiple sclerosis. CDR3s include the opening cysteine and the closing phenylalanine or tryptophan. The D gene is left open where the match is weak. Size is stated for part of the rows, as once, few or many counts, or as a class when the clone is expanded.

d_gene	v_gene	j_gene	abundance	CDR3nt	CDR3aa
TRBD2	TRBV12-3/TRBV12-4	TRBJ2-3	-	TGTGCCAGCAGTTTAATGGGTAGCGGGCTCACTGGTACGCAGTATTTT	CASSLMGSGLTGTQYF
-	TRBV20-1	TRBJ2-5	-	TGCAGTGATAGATCCCAGGGGGGCCCTCACCAAGAGACCCAGTACTTC	CSDRSQGGPHQETQYF
TRBD2	TRBV10-3	TRBJ2-5	few	TGTGCCATCGGGGAACAAGCGGGAGGGACTCAAGAGACCCAGTACTTC	CAIGEQAGGTQETQYF
-	TRBV12-3/TRBV12-4	TRBJ1-2	-	TGTGCCAGCAGTTACCACAGGGATAACTATGGCTACACCTTC	CASSYHRDNYGYTF
-	TRBV6-6	TRBJ2-7	few	TGTGCCAGCAGGAGGGACATCTCCAACGAGCAGTACTTC	CASRRDISNEQYF
-	TRBV9	TRBJ2-5	-	TGTGCCAGCAGCGCAGGGGACGTCGAGACCCAGTACTTC	CASSAGDVETQYF
-	TRBV4-3	TRBJ2-1	-	TGCGCCAGCAGCCAAGAAAAGGGCTTAGTATTCGAGCAGTTCTTC	CASSQEKGLVFEQFF
TRBD2	TRBV4-2	TRBJ2-4	-	TGTGCCAGCAGCCAAGTCGGAGCGGGGCCCAGTCTAACCAAAAACATTCAGTACTTC	CASSQVGAGPSLTKNIQYF
TRBD1	TRBV6-1	TRBJ2-2	few	TGTGCCAGCAGTCGGAGACAGGGTATGGACACCGGGGAGCTGTTTTTT	CASSRRQGMDTGELFF
TRBD1	TRBV19	TRBJ2-7	-	TGTGCCAGTAGTACTCTCGGGACAGGGCAGTACGAGCAGTACTTC	CASSTLGTGQYEQYF
TRBD2	TRBV20-1	TRBJ2-1	-	TGCAGTGCTAGCCTGACTAGCGGGAGGTCAAATCGGTTCTTC	CSASLTSGRSNRFF
-	TRBV7-2	TRBJ2-1	-	TGTGCCAGCAGCTTAGTACAGCGGTCCTACAATGAGCAGTTCTTC	CASSLVQRSYNEQFF
-	TRBV9	TRBJ2-5	-	TGTGCCAGCAGTTTGGACTTTTTTGAGACCCAGTACTTC	CASSLDFFETQYF
TRBD1	TRBV6-2/TRBV6-3	TRBJ2-1	-	TGTGCCAGCAGACCCGGACAGGCTGAATACAATGAGCAGTTCTTC	CASRPGQAEYNEQFF
TRBD2	TRBV12-3/TRBV12-4	TRBJ2-1	-	TGTGCCAGCAGTTCGGGACTAGCGGGAGTCCTTCATGAGCAGTTCTTC	CASSSGLAGVLHEQFF
-	TRBV6-1	TRBJ2-7	few	TGTGCCAGCGGCCGACTAGTCGGGGCCTACGAGCAGTACTTC	CASGRLVGAYEQYF
-	TRBV5-6	TRBJ2-7	once	TGTGCCAGCAGCTTCTGGGTGGGGGCCACCGAGCAGTACTTC	CASSFWVGATEQYF
-	TRBV4-3	TRBJ1-1	few	TGCGCCAGCAGCCAAGGAGTGAGGGGAAAGAACACTGAAGCTTTCTTT	CASSQGVRGKNTEAFF
-	TRBV4-3	TRBJ2-7	-	TGCGCCAGCAGCCAAGCACTAGGAGCCCGCTACGAGCAGTACTTC	CASSQALGARYEQYF
-	TRBV12-3/TRBV12-4	TRBJ2-1	-	TGTGCCAGCAGTCCCTCAGGGGGGAGGAGGGGGGGTGAGCAGTTCTTC	CASSPSGGRRGGEQFF
-	TRBV27	TRBJ1-6	few	TGTGCCAGCAGCGTAAAGCGGAATTCACCCCTCCACTTT	CASSVKRNSPLHF
-	TRBV7-8	TRBJ2-6	-	TGTGCCAGCAGCTTAGGGAGCGGCCGAAGTGGGGCCAACGTCCTGACTTTC	CASSLGSGRSGANVLTF
TRBD2	TRBV24-1	TRBJ2-1	few	TGTGCCACCAGTGCCACCGGACTAGGAGAGGACGAGCAGTTCTTC	CATSATGLGEDEQFF
-	TRBV10-3	TRBJ1-1	-	TGTGCCATCAGTGACTCTGGGGTTGACTTGAACACTGAAGCTTTCTTT	CAISDSGVDLNTEAFF
TRBD2	TRBV29-1	TRBJ2-5	many	TGCAGCGTTGGGCTAGCGGGAGGAGAGACCCAGTACTTC	CSVGLAGGETQYF
-	TRBV7-9	TRBJ2-5	-	TGTGCCGGTAGCAACCGCCAAGGGGTAGAGACCCAGTACTTC	CAGSNRQGVETQYF
-	TRBV7-3	TRBJ2-3	once	TGTGCCAGCAGCCCAACCCCCCTGCGAACAGATACGCAGTATTTT	CASSPTPLRTDTQYF
TRBD2	TRBV29-1	TRBJ2-1	-	TGCAGCGTAACGGGAGGACCCTACAATGAGCAGTTCTTC	CSVTGGPYNEQFF
TRBD2	TRBV6-6	TRBJ2-3	-	TGTGCCAGCAGTTACTTAGCGGGAGAAATCAAGCCAGATACGCAGTATTTT	CASSYLAGEIKPDTQYF
-	TRBV9	TRBJ2-7	-	TGTGCCAGCAGCGTAGACCCTAGCGCCTGGGTCGAGCGGTACTTC	CASSVDPSAWVERYF
-	TRBV13	TRBJ1-2	-	TGTGCCAGCAACTCCCGGGGGGATAATGGCTACACCTTC	CASNSRGDNGYTF
TRBD1	TRBV12-3/TRBV12-4	TRBJ2-5	-	TGTGCCACCGGACAGGGGGCAGGTTACAATGAGCAGTACTTC	CATGQGAGYNEQYF
TRBD2	TRBV6-5	TRBJ2-5	-	TGTGCCAGCAGTTACTCAGGCGGGAGGGCCCAAGAGACCCAGTACTTC	CASSYSGGRAQETQYF
-	TRBV27	TRBJ1-5	-	TGTGCCAGCAGACCCGCGGGCCCCGGGGGCTATCAGCCCCAGCATTTT	CASRPAGPGGYQPQHF
-	TRBV7-6	TRBJ1-1	-	TGTGCCAGCACTTTGACCAGGGGCGCGGAGACTGAAGCTTTCTTT	CASTLTRGAETEAFF
-	TRBV6-6	TRBJ2-7	-	TGTGCCAGCAGTTACTCGAGCCAGGGTCCTCCCTCCTACGAGCAGTACTTC	CASSYSSQGPPSYEQYF
-	TRBV19	TRBJ2-3	-	TGTGCCACCGCAAGGACAGATACGCAGTATTTT	CATARTDTQYF